The 18 T cell receptor beta chains below come from one sample, sequenced in a study of T cell repertoires in cytomegalovirus infection. From the reads, TCRdb called clonotypes with MiXCR, one entry per CDR3 protein. Here the sample spans hundreds of thousands of distinct CDR3 sequences, 30% to 35% being singletons. For these receptors, no antigen is known. This specimen consisted of cultured CD8+ T cells from PBMCs, obtained from culture after CMV antigen stimulation. The receptors were gathered from a human donor in good health (CMV status not recorded). Some clones in this sample may be carry-over from other donors' samples.

The gene calls are TRBV6-5 and TRBJ1-2, with TRBD1 as a possible D gene (5 bases). The V gene lost 6 bases and the J gene lost 4 bases, with 15 bases spanning the gap. The CDR3 loop spans 14 amino acids. The germline V gene has CDR1 MNHEY and CDR2 SVGAGI. As DNA, the CDR3 is TGTGCCAGCAGAACCCAATCCAGGGCCTATGGCTACACCTTC. Translating gives CASRTQSRAYGYTF.

The chain combines TRBV4-1 with TRBJ2-1; D possibly corresponds to TRBD2 (5 bases). This CDR3 is 14 amino acids long. Germline V gene data show CDR1 as MGHRA and CDR2 as YSYEKL. Trimming took off 4 bases at V and 7 bases at J, with 14 bases between the two ends. The CDR3 region is CASSPDSSGNEQFF. DNA of the CDR3: TGCGCCAGCAGCCCGGACTCTTCTGGTAATGAGCAGTTCTTC.

This clonotype was counted between two and nine times. J is TRBJ1-5 and V is TRBV27; unclear D gene. The CDR3 spans 16 residues. V shed 1 base and J shed 6 bases, with 16 bases lying between them. The V gene's germline CDR1 is MNHEY and CDR2 SMNVEV (reference sequence). The CDR3 region has the DNA TGTGCCAGCAGTTTATTAGGGATCCAAGGTAGTCAGCCCCAGCATTTT. It specifies CASSLLGIQGSQPQHF.

V gene TRBV27 combines with J gene TRBJ2-5; possibly TRBD2 for D (5 bases). This CDR3 is 13 amino acids long. Trimming took 5 bases from V and 5 from J, leaving 12 bases between them. The V gene's germline CDR1 is MNHEY and CDR2 SMNVEV (reference sequence). The CDR3 region has the DNA TGTGCCAGCAGTCCGGGGTGGACGGAGACCCAGTACTTC. Its translation: CASSPGWTETQYF.

This clonotype was observed a handful of times. The chain recombines TRBV7-6 with TRBJ1-2; perhaps TRBD1 as D (6 bases). From germline, CDR1 is SGHVS and CDR2 FNYEAQ. The CDR3 runs to 15 residues. V was shortened by 0 bases and J by 4 bases, with 12 bases between the two germline ends. CDR3 in DNA: TGTGCCAGCAGCTTAGCGGACGGACAGCTCTATGGCTACACCTTC. Encoded protein: CASSLADGQLYGYTF.

This clonotype was counted between two and nine times. The V gene is TRBV7-6, the J gene TRBJ1-1, with a weak D call TRBD1 (6 bases). Germline CDR1 reads SGHVS; CDR2 reads FNYEAQ. V shed 1 base and J shed 0 bases, with 15 bases lying between them. The CDR3 contains 17 residues. CDR3 amino acids: CASSLESGRGMNTEAFF. The CDR3 region has the DNA TGTGCCAGCAGCTTAGAGTCCGGGAGGGGGATGAACACTGAAGCTTTCTTT.

The V and J genes are TRBV19 and TRBJ2-2; 7 bases match TRBD2. From germline, CDR1 is LNHDA and CDR2 SQIVND (reference sequence). The CDR3 loop spans 17 amino acids. The V gene end was trimmed by 9 bases and the J gene end by 1 base; junction bases not matched to a gene: 14. The CDR3 bases are TGTGCCAGCGCGGTAGGACTAGGAAACCGGAACACCGGGGAGCTGTTTTTT. This codes for CASAVGLGNRNTGELFF.

The sample holds one count of this clonotype. The chain couples TRBV7-9 to TRBJ1-1, with 9 bases matching TRBD1. V lost 5 bases, J lost 3 bases, and 7 bases stayed unmatched. CDR1 is SEHNR and CDR2 is FQNEAQ in the germline V gene (reference sequence). This CDR3 has 15 amino acids. In nucleotides, the CDR3 is TGTGCCAGCAGCCCTTGGACAGGGGATGACACTGAAGCTTTCTTT. Translating gives CASSPWTGDDTEAFF. Full variable domain (rest looked up from reference TRBV7-9 and TRBJ1-1): DTGVSQNPRHKITKRGQNVTFRCDPISEHNRLYWYRQTLGQGPEFLTYFQNEAQLEKSRLLSDRFSAERPKGSFSTLEIQRTEQGDSAMYLCASSPWTGDDTEAFFGQGTRLTVV.

This chain uses TRBV11-1 with TRBJ2-1; 10 bases fit TRBD2. This CDR3 contains 17 residues. V was pared by 4 bases and J by 8 bases, with 14 bases of the junction left unmatched. CDR1 is SGHAT and CDR2 is FQDESV in the germline V gene (reference sequence). The CDR3: CASSSYFSGGAEDEQFF. CDR3 in DNA: TGTGCCAGCAGCTCGTACTTCAGCGGGGGGGCCGAGGATGAGCAGTTCTTC.

This clonotype was observed a handful of times. The DNA of the CDR3 is TGTGCCAGCAGTGGCGGGGGATTTTACAATGAGCAGTTCTTC. Its protein product is CASSGGGFYNEQFF. The rearrangement links TRBV7-9 to TRBJ2-1; 7 positions match TRBD2. This CDR3 has 14 amino acids. The V segment lost 6 bases and the J segment 4 bases; nucleotides outside the gene matches: 6. The V gene's germline CDR1 is SEHNR and CDR2 FQNEAQ (reference sequence).

This clonotype was counted between two and nine times. This chain links TRBV6-6 with TRBJ2-3; no clear D gene. CDR3 length: 15 amino acids. The V gene lost 4 bases and the J gene lost 1 base, with 12 bases spanning the gap. Germline V lookup: CDR1 MNHNY, CDR2 SVGAGI (reference sequence). The CDR3 loop reads CASSFGVRGTDTQYF. In nucleotides, the CDR3 is TGTGCCAGCAGTTTTGGAGTTAGAGGCACAGATACGCAGTATTTT.

This clonotype was recorded a few times. CDR3 region: CASSALAGRVGRMNTEAFF. CDR3 in DNA: TGTGCCAGCAGCGCCCTGGCAGGCAGGGTAGGGCGGATGAACACTGAAGCTTTCTTT. The chain is built from TRBV7-3 and TRBJ1-1, with D perhaps TRBD1 (5 bases). V was shortened by 5 bases and J by 0 bases, with 25 bases between the two germline ends. The CDR3 extends over 19 amino acids. CDR1 is SGHTA, CDR2 FQGTGA, per germline.

The table lists this clonotype with a few counts. The V call is TRBV7-6, the J call TRBJ1-3; a weak D match, TRBD1 (5 bases). The CDR3 loop spans 17 amino acids. V was trimmed by 0 bases and J by 1 base, leaving 13 bases between them. Germline CDR1 SGHVS, CDR2 FNYEAQ. CDR3 DNA sequence: TGTGCCAGCAGCTTAGCCCCGGACACTGAATCTGGAAACACCATATATTTT. Protein product: CASSLAPDTESGNTIYF.

Note on this clonotype: An end of the junction differs from the germline gene, which may be a read error. The J gene is TRBJ1-1, the V gene TRBV6-5, with D unclear. Germline CDR1 and CDR2: MNHEY and SVGAGI. This CDR3 has 14 amino acids. CDR3 DNA: TGTGTCAGCAGTTACCGTACACTGAATACTGAAGCTTTCTTT. Amino acid sequence: CVSSYRTLNTEAFF.

This rearrangement joins TRBV27 to TRBJ2-7; D gene ambiguous. Between the trimmed V and J ends, which lost 5 bases and 7 bases, there was a span of 9 bases. The CDR3 covers 11 residues. Germline CDR1 reads MNHEY; CDR2 reads SMNVEV (reference sequence). CDR3 DNA sequence: TGTGCCAGCAGTGACGGGTCTGAGCAGTACTTC. It encodes CASSDGSEQYF.

The count of this clonotype is one. Its ends do not fully match the called genes, so a read error is possible. The chain joins TRBV11-2 to TRBJ1-1, with 8 bases lining up with TRBD1. This CDR3 contains 17 residues. Looked up from germline, CDR1 is SGHAT and CDR2 is FQNNGV. This chain's CDR3 is CASSLVGQGGENTESFF. DNA for the CDR3: TGTGCCAGCAGCTTAGTAGGACAGGGCGGGGAGAACACTGAATCTTTCTTT.

This chain joins TRBV7-9 and TRBJ2-2; 10 bases are a match to TRBD2. Losses at the gene ends were 5 bases for V and 5 bases for J; bases not matched to a gene: 8. Germline V gene lookup returns CDR1 SEHNR and CDR2 FQNEAQ (reference sequence). This CDR3 has 16 residues. CDR3 nucleotides: TGTGCCAGCAGCCCAACTAGCGGGGTAGATACCGGGGAGCTGTTTTTT. Amino acids: CASSPTSGVDTGELFF.

The chain has TRBV19 and TRBJ1-2; 12 positions match TRBD1. The V segment lost 8 bases and the J segment 0 bases; nucleotides outside the gene matches: 4. The CDR3 spans 15 residues. Looked up from germline, CDR1 is LNHDA and CDR2 is SQIVND (reference sequence). CDR3 loop: CASGTGGPANYGYTF. The CDR3 bases are TGTGCCAGTGGGACAGGGGGCCCAGCTAACTATGGCTACACCTTC.